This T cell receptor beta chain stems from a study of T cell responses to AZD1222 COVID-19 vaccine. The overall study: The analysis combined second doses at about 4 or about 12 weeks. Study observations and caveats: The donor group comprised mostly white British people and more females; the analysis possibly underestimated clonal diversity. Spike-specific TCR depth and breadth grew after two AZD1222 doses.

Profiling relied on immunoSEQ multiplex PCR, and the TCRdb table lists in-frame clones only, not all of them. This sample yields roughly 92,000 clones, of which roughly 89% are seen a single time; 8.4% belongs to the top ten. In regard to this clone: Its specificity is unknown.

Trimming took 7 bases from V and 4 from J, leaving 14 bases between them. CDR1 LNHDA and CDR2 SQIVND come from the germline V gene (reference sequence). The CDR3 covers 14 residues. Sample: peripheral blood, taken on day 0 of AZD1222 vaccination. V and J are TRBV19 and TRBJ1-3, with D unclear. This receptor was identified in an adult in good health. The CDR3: CASNVGGRGNTIYF. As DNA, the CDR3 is TGTGCCAGTAACGTGGGAGGGAGAGGAAACACCATATATTTT. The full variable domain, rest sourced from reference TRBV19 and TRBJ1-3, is DGGITQSPKYLFRKEGQNVTLSCEQNLNHDAMYWYRQDPGQGLRLIYYSQIVNDFQKGDIAEGYSVSREKKESFPLTVTSAQKNPTAFYLCASNVGGRGNTIYFGEGSWLTVV.